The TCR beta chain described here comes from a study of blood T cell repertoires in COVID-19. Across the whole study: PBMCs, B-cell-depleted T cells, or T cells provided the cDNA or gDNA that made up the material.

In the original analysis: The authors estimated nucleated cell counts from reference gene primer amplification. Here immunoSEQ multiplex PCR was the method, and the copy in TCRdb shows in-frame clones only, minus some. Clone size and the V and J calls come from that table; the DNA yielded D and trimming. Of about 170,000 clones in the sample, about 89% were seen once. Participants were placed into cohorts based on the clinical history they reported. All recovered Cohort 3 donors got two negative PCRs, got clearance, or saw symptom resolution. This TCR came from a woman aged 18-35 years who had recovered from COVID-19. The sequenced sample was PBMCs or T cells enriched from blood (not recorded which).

CDR3 sequence reads: CASSRDRVGNQPQHF. For the CDR3, the DNA is TGTGCCAGCAGCAGAGACAGGGTTGGCAATCAGCCCCAGCATTTT. The chain employs TRBV2 and TRBJ1-5; 7 nucleotides align to TRBD1. Trimming at V came to 6 bases and at J to 2 bases, leaving 7 bases not matched to a gene. In germline, CDR1 is SNHLY, CDR2 FYNNEI. There are 15 residues in the CDR3.